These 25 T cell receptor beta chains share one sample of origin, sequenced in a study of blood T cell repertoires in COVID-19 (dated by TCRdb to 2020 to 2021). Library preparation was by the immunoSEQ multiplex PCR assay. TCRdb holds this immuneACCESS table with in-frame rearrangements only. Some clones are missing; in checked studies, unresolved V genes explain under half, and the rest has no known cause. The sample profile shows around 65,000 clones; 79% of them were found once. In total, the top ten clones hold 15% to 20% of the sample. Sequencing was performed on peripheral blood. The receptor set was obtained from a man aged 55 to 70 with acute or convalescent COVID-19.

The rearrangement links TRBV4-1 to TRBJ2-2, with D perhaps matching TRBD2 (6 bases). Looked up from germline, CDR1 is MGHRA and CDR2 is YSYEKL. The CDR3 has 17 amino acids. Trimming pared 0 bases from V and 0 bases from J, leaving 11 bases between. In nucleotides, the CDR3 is TGCGCCAGCAGCCAAGATCGGCTAGCGACGAACACCGGGGAGCTGTTTTTT. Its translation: CASSQDRLATNTGELFF.

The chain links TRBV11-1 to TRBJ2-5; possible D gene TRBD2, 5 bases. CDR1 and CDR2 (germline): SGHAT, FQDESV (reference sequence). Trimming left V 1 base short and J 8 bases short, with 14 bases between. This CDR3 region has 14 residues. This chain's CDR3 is CASSLERNLGTQYF. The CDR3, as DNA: TGTGCCAGCAGCTTAGAGCGGAATTTGGGCACCCAGTACTTC.

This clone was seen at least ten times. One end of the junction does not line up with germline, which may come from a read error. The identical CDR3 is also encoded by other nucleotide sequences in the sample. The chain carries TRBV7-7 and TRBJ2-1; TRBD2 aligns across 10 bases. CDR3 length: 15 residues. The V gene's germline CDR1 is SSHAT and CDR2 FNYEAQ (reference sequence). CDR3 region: CASSLGAGGYNEQFF. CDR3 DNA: TGTGCTAGCAGCTTAGGAGCGGGGGGGTACAATGAGCAGTTCTTC.

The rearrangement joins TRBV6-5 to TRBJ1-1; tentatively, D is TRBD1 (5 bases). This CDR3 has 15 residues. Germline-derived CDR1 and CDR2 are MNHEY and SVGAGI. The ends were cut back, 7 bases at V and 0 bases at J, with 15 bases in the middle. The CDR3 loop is CASIIKPGLNTEAFF. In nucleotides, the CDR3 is TGTGCCAGCATCATAAAACCAGGGTTGAACACTGAAGCTTTCTTT.

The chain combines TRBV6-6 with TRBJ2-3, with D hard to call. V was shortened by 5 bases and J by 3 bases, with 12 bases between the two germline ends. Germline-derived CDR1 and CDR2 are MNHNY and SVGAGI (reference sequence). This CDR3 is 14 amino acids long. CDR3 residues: CASSQPSDTDTQYF. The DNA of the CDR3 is TGTGCCAGCAGTCAACCCAGCGATACAGATACGCAGTATTTT.

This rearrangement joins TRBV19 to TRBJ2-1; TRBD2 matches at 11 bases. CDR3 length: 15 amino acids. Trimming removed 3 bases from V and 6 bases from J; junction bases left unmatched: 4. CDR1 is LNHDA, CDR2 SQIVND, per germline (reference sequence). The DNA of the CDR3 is TGTGCCAGTAGTATGAGTCTAGCGGGGGGCAATGAGCAGTTCTTC. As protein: CASSMSLAGGNEQFF.

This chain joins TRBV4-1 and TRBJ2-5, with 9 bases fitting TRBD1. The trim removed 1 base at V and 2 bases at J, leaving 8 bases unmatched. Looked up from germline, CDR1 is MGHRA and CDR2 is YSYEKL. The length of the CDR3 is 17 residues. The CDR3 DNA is TGCGCCAGCAGCCAAGTATTGGGACAGGGTGGGCAAGAGACCCAGTACTTC. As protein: CASSQVLGQGGQETQYF.

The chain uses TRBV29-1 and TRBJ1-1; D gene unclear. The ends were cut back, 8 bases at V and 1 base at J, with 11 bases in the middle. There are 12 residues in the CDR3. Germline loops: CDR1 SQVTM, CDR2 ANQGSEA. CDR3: CSYEIQNTEAFF. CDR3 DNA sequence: TGCAGCTATGAAATACAGAACACTGAAGCTTTCTTT.

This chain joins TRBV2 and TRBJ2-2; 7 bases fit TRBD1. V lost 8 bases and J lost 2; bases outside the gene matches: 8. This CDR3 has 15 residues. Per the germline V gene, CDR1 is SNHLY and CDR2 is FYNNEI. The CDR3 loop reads CASDLDRVNTGELFF. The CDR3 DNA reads TGTGCCAGCGACCTTGACAGGGTTAACACCGGGGAGCTGTTTTTT.

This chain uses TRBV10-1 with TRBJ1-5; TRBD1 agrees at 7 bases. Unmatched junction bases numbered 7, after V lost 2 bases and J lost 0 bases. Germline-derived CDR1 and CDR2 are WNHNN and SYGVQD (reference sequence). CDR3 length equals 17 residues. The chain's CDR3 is CASSEAGTAPSNQPQHF. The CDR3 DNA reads TGCGCCAGCAGTGAGGCCGGGACAGCTCCTAGCAATCAGCCCCAGCATTTT.

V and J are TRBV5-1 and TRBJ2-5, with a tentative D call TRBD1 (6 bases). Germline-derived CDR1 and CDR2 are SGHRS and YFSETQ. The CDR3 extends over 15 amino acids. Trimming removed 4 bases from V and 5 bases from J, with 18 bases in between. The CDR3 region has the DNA TGCGCCAGCAGCCGTCTGACGAGCGGACAGGAGACCCAGTACTTC. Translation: CASSRLTSGQETQYF.

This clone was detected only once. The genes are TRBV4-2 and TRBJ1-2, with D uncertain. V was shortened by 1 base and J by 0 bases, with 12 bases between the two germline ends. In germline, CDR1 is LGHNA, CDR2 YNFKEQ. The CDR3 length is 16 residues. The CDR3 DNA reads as TGTGCCAGCAGCCAAGTCCTGAGCGAGGCTAACTATGGCTACACCTTC. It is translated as CASSQVLSEANYGYTF.

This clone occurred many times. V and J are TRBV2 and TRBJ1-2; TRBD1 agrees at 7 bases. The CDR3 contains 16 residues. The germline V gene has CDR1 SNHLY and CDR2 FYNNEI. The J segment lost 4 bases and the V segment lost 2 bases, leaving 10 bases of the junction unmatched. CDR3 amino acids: CASSETSGTAVYGYTF. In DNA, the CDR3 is TGTGCCAGCAGTGAAACTTCCGGGACAGCCGTCTATGGCTACACCTTC.

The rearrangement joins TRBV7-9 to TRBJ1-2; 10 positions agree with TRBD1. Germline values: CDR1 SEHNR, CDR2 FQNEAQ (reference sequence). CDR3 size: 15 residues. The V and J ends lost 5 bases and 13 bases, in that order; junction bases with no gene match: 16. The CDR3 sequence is CASSPSETGGVLGTF. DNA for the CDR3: TGTGCCAGCAGCCCCTCCGAGACAGGGGGCGTATTGGGCACCTTC.

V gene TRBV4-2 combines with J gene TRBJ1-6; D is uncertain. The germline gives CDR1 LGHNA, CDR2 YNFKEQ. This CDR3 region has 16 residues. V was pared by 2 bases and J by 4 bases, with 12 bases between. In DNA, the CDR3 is TGTGCCAGCAGCCAACAAAGCCCGAAATATAATTCACCCCTCCACTTT. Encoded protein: CASSQQSPKYNSPLHF.

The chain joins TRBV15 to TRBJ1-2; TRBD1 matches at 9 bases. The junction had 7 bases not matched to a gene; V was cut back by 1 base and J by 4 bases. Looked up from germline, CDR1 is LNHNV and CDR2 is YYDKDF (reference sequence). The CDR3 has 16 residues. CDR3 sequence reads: CATSRAETGGRYGYTF. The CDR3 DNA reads TGTGCCACCAGCAGAGCGGAGACAGGGGGTCGCTATGGCTACACCTTC.

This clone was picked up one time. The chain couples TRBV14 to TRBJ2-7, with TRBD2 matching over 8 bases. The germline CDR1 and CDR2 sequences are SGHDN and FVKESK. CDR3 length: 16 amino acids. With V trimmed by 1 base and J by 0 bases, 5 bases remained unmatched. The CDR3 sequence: CASSQVTSGNSYEQYF. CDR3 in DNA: TGTGCCAGCAGCCAAGTAACTAGCGGCAACTCCTACGAGCAGTACTTC. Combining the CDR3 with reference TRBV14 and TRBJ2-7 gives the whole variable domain EAGVTQFPSHSVIEKGQTVTLRCDPISGHDNLYWYRRVMGKEIKFLLHFVKESKQDESGMPNNRFLAERTGGTYSTLKVQPAELEDSGVYFCASSQVTSGNSYEQYFGPGTRLTVT.

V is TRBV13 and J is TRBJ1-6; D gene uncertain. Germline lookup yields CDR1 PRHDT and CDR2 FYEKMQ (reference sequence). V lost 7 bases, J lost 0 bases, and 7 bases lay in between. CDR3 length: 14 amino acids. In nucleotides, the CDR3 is TGTGCCAGCAATCCCAACTCCTATAATTCACCCCTCCACTTT. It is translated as CASNPNSYNSPLHF.

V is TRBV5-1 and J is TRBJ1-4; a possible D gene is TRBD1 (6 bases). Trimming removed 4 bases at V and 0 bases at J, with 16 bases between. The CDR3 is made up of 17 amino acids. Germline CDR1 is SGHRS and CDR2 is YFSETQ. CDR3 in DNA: TGCGCCAGCAGCCCTTTCGGGCGGACAGCAACTAATGAAAAACTGTTTTTT. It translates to CASSPFGRTATNEKLFF.

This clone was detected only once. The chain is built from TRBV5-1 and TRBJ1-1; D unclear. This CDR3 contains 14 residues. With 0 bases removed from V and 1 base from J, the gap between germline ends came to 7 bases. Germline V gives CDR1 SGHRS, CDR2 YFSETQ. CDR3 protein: CASSLDSQNTEAFF. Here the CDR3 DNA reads TGCGCCAGCAGCTTGGACAGCCAGAACACTGAAGCTTTCTTT.

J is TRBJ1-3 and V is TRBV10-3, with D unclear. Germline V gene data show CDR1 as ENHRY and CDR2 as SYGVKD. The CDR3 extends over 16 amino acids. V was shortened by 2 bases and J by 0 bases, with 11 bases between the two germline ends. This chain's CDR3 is CAISEVRRDSGNTIYF. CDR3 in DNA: TGTGCCATCAGTGAGGTCCGGAGGGACTCTGGAAACACCATATATTTT.

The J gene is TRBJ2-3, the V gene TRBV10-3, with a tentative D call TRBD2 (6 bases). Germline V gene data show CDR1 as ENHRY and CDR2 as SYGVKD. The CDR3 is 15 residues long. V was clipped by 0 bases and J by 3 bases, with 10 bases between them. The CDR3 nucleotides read TGTGCCATCAGTGAGTCAAGCGGGTATACAGATACGCAGTATTTT. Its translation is CAISESSGYTDTQYF.

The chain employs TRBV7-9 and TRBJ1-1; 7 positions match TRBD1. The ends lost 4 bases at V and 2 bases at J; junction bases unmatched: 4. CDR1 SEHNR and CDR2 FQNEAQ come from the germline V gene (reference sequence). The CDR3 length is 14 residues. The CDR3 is CASSSGQINTEAFF. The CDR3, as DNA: TGTGCCAGCAGCTCGGGACAGATAAACACTGAAGCTTTCTTT.

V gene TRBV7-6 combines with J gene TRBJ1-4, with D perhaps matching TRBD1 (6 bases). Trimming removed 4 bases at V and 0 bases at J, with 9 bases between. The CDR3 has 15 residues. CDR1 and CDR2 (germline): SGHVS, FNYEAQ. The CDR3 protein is CASSSQGATNEKLFF. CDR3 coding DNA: TGTGCCAGCAGCTCACAGGGTGCAACTAATGAAAAACTGTTTTTT. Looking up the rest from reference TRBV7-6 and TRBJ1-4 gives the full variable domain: GAGVSQSPRYKVTKRGQDVALRCDPISGHVSLYWYRQALGQGPEFLTYFNYEAQQDKSGLPNDRFSAERPEGSISTLTIQRTEQRDSAMYRCASSSQGATNEKLFFGSGTQLSVL.

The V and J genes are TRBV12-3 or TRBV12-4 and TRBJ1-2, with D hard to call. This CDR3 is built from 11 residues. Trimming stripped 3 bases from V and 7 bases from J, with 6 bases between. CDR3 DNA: TGTGCCAGCAGTTTTTTCTCTGGCTACACCTTC. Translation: CASSFFSGYTF.